This T cell receptor beta chain was sequenced during a study of blood T cell repertoires in COVID-19. Study overall: From the United States, Italy and Spain came samples of acute and convalescent COVID-19.

The table came from immunoSEQ multiplex PCR; TCRdb's copy has only in-frame clones and leaves some out. The data hold more than 80,000 clones, with approximately 84% observed a single time. The CDR3 is made up of 15 amino acids. Losses at the gene ends were 8 bases for V and 5 bases for J; bases not matched to a gene: 11. CDR1 is SNHLY and CDR2 is FYNNEI in the germline V gene. The sample taken for sequencing was peripheral blood. The rearrangement uses TRBV2 and TRBJ2-3; 9 bases map to TRBD2. This TCR derives from a woman aged 55-69 years with acute or convalescent COVID-19. Written as DNA, the CDR3 is TGTGCCAGCTTCGGTAGCGGGAGACCGGTAGATACGCAGTATTTT. Its translation is CASFGSGRPVDTQYF.